The T cell receptor (beta chain) described here comes from a study of blood T cell repertoires in COVID-19. Overall study: Samples came from the United States, Italy and Spain, spanning acute and convalescent COVID-19. PBMCs, B-cell-depleted T cells, or T cells provided the cDNA or gDNA that made up the material.

Authors' processing steps: Amplification of reference gene primers was used by the study to estimate nucleated cell counts. Using immunoSEQ multiplex PCR, the repertoire was profiled, and TCRdb retains in-frame clones only, with some absent. The DNA gave D and trimming, while V, J and clone size come from that table. The table records 45,000 to 65,000 clones, about 87% of them present only once. The V end was cut by 4 bases, the J end by 0 bases, with 13 bases between. Germline assignment: CDR1 SGHDT and CDR2 YYEEEE. This CDR3 is built from 15 residues. This clone appeared a few times. The sequenced sample was peripheral blood. The rearrangement uses TRBV5-6 and TRBJ1-2; a possible D gene is TRBD1 (6 bases). This receptor was identified in a human donor in a cohort sampled during active COVID-19. CDR3 residues: CASSPNRAPNYGYTF. In nucleotides, the CDR3 is TGTGCCAGCAGCCCAAACAGGGCTCCTAACTATGGCTACACCTTC.